This T cell receptor beta chain was sequenced during a study of monozygotic twins with cystic fibrosis. Whole-study context: Library input was 2.5 to 3.5 micrograms of fragmented DNA, with about 15 PCR cycles.

V shed 0 bases and J 0 bases; nucleotides not matched to a gene: 5. The CDR3 has 16 residues. Germline CDR1 GTSNPN, CDR2 SVGIG (reference sequence). Worth noting for this clone: The antigen is undetermined.

Overall study findings and caveats: Clonality was generally low (median approximately 0.0088), higher in the most severe patients.

Libraries were prepared by immunoSEQ multiplex PCR; TCRdb keeps only in-frame clonotypes and omits some of them. The data contain about 36,000 clones, around 82% of them singletons. The sequence was obtained from a girl aged 2-10 years with cystic fibrosis. Sequencing was carried out using blood. The chain links TRBV30 to TRBJ2-1; the match to TRBD2 covers 7 bases. CDR3: CAWSVGTISSYNEQFF. The CDR3 nucleotides read TGTGCCTGGAGTGTAGGGACTATTAGCTCCTACAATGAGCAGTTCTTC.